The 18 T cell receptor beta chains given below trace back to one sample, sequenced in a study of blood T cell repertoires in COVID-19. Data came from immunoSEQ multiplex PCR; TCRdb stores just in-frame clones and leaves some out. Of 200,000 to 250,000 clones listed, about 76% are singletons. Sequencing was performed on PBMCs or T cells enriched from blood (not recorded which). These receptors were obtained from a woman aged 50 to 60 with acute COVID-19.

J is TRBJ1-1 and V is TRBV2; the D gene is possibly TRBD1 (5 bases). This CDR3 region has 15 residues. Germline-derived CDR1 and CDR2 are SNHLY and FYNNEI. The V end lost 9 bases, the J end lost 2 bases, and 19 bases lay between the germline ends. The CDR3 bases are TGTGCCAGGTCCAGGGCCCAAACAGGAAACACTGAAGCTTTCTTT. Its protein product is CARSRAQTGNTEAFF.

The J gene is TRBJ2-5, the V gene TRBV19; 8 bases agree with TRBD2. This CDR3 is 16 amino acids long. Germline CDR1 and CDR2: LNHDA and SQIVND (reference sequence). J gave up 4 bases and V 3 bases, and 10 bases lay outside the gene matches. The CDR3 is CASSMTGGAARETQYF. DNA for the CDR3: TGTGCCAGTAGTATGACGGGGGGGGCGGCCCGAGAGACCCAGTACTTC.

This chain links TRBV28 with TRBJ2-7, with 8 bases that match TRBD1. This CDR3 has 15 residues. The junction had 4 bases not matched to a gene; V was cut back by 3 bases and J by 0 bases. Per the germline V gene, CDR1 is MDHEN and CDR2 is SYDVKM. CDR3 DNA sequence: TGTGCCAGCAGTTTCCGACAGGGGATCTCCTACGAGCAGTACTTC. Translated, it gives CASSFRQGISYEQYF.

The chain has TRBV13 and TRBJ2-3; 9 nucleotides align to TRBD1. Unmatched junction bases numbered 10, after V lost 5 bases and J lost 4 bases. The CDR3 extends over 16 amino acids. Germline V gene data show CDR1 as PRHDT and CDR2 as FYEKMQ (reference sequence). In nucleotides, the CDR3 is TGTGCCAGCAGCCGAAACAGGGGGCGGGGGTCAGATACGCAGTATTTT. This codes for CASSRNRGRGSDTQYF.

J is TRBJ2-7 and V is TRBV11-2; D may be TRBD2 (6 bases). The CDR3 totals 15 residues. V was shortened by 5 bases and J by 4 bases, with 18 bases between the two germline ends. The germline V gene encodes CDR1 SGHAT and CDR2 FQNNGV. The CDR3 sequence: CASSLVGGSTYEQYF. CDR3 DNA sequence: TGTGCCAGCAGCCTCGTGGGGGGTAGCACATACGAGCAGTACTTC.

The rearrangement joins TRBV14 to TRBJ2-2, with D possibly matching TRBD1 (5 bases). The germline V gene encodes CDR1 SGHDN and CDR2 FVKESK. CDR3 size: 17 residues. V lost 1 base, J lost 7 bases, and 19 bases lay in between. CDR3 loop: CASSQGSENRIRGELFF. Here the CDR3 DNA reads TGTGCCAGCAGCCAAGGGTCCGAGAACAGGATTCGCGGGGAGCTGTTTTTT.

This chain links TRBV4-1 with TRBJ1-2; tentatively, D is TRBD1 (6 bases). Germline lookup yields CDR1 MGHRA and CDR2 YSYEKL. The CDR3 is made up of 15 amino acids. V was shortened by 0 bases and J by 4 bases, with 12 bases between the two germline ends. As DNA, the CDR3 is TGCGCCAGCAGCCAAGATACGGGGGGCCGCTATGGCTACACCTTC. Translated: CASSQDTGGRYGYTF.

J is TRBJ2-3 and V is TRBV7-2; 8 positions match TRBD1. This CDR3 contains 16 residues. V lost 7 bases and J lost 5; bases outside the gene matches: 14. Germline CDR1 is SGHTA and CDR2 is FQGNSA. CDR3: CASNNWGRGHGDTQYF. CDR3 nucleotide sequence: TGTGCCAGCAACAACTGGGGCAGGGGGCATGGAGATACGCAGTATTTT.

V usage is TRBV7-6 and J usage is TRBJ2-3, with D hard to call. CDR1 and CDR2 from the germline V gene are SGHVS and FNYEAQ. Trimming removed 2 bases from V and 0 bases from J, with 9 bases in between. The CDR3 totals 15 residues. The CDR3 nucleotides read TGTGCCAGCAGCTTACTCATTACTAGCACAGATACGCAGTATTTT. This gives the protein CASSLLITSTDTQYF.

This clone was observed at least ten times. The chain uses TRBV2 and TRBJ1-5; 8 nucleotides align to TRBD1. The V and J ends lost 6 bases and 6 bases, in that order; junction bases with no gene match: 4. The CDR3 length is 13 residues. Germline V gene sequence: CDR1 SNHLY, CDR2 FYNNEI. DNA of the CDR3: TGTGCCAGCAGGGGGACAGGCGCTCAGCCCCAGCATTTT. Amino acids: CASRGTGAQPQHF. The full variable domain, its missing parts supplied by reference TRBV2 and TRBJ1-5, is EPEVTQTPSHQVTQMGQEVILRCVPISNHLYFYWYRQILGQKVEFLVSFYNNEISEKSEIFDDQFSVERPDGSNFTLKIRSTKLEDSAMYFCASRGTGAQPQHFGDGTRLSIL.

CDR3 nucleotide sequence: TGTGCCAGCTCACCACCCGGGCTAGCGGGAGGAAGTGGCGATGAGCAGTTCTTC. It is translated as CASSPPGLAGGSGDEQFF. The chain carries TRBV18 and TRBJ2-1; 11 nucleotides match TRBD2. Per germline, CDR1 KGHSH and CDR2 LQKENI. This CDR3 has 18 amino acids. V shed 0 bases, J shed 8 bases, and the junction held 12 bases outside the gene matches.

CDR3 sequence (DNA): TGTGCCAGCTCGTCAACAATGGGGGGTGGCACTGAAGCTTTCTTT. It translates to CASSSTMGGGTEAFF. The rearrangement uses TRBV18 and TRBJ1-1, with a possible D match to TRBD1 (5 bases). This CDR3 is built from 15 residues. V was cut by 6 bases and J by 4 bases, with 18 bases left in between. Germline V lookup: CDR1 KGHSH, CDR2 LQKENI.

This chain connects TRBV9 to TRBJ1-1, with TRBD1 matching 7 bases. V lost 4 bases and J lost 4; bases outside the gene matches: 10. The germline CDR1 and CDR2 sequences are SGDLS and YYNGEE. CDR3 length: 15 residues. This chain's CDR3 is CASSRAGGDFTEAFF. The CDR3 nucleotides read TGTGCCAGCAGCAGGGCAGGGGGTGATTTCACTGAAGCTTTCTTT.

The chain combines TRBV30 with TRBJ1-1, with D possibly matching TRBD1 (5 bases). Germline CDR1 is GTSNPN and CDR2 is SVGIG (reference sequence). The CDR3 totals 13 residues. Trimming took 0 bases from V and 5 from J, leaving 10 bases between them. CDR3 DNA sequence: TGTGCCTGGAGTGTACGGCAGGGAACTGAAGCTTTCTTT. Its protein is CAWSVRQGTEAFF.

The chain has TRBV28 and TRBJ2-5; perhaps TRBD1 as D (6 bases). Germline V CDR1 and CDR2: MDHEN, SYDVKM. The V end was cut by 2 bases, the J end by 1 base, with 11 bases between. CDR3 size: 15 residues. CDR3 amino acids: CASSLIGQSQETQYF. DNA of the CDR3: TGTGCCAGCAGTTTAATCGGACAGAGCCAAGAGACCCAGTACTTC.

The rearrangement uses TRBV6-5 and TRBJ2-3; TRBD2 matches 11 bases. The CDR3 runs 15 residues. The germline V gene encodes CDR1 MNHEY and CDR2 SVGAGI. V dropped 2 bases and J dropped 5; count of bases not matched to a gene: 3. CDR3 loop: CASSYGTSGRDTQYF. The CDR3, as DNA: TGTGCCAGCAGTTACGGTACTAGCGGGAGAGATACGCAGTATTTT.

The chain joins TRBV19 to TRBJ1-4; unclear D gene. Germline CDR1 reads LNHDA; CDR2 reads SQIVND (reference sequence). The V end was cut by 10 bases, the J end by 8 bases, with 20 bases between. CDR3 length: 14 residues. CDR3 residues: CATAGGPGGEKLFF. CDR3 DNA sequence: TGTGCCACCGCAGGCGGGCCGGGCGGGGAAAAACTGTTTTTT.

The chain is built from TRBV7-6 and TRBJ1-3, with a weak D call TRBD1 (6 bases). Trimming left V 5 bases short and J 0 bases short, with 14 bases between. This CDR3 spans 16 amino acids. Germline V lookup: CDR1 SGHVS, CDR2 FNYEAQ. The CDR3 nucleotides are TGTGCCAGCAGCCCCGACAGGACCATCTCTGGAAACACCATATATTTT. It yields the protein CASSPDRTISGNTIYF.